These 9 T cell receptor beta chains share one sample of origin, sequenced in a study of somatic mutations in cytotoxic T cells in rheumatoid arthritis. TCRdb's table, derived via immunoSEQ multiplex PCR, lists solely in-frame clones and lacks some. The data show under 20,000 clones, with roughly 85% seen just once and around 7% held by the top ten. Sequencing was performed on CD8+ T cells sorted from blood. The receptor set was obtained from a middle-aged woman with rheumatoid arthritis.

The chain carries TRBV7-3 and TRBJ1-6; D might be TRBD1 (6 bases). CDR3 length: 17 amino acids. Germline V gene data show CDR1 as SGHTA and CDR2 as FQGTGA. V was pared by 1 base and J by 7 bases, with 17 bases between. This CDR3 is CASSLIRGSRRNSPLHF. In nucleotides, the CDR3 is TGTGCCAGCAGCTTAATCAGGGGATCTCGACGGAATTCACCCCTCCACTTT.

The rearrangement links TRBV30 to TRBJ2-7; maybe TRBD2 (6 bases). The germline V and J ends were trimmed by 5 bases and 1 base, with 15 bases remaining between them. The germline V gene has CDR1 GTSNPN and CDR2 SVGIG (reference sequence). The CDR3 is 14 amino acids. The CDR3 nucleotides read TGTGCCTGGGGCCCGGGGGTAGGTTCCTACGAGCAGTACTTC. Protein product: CAWGPGVGSYEQYF.

The V gene is TRBV7-8, the J gene TRBJ2-3; weak D call: TRBD2 (5 bases). Trimming cost V 3 bases and J 6 bases, with 13 bases left between them. From germline, CDR1 is SGHVS and CDR2 FQNEAQ. The CDR3 has 14 amino acids. The CDR3 DNA follows: TGTGCCAGCAGCTTTCTCGGGGAGAGGGATACGCAGTATTTT. It specifies CASSFLGERDTQYF. The entire variable domain, with the rest obtained from reference TRBV7-8 and TRBJ2-3, is as follows: GAGVSQSPRYKVAKRGQDVALRCDPISGHVSLFWYQQALGQGPEFLTYFQNEAQLDKSGLPSDRFFAERPEGSVSTLKIQRTQQEDSAVYLCASSFLGERDTQYFGPGTRLTVL.

V gene TRBV27 combines with J gene TRBJ2-1, with D unresolved. Trimming left V 6 bases short and J 3 bases short, with 6 bases between. The germline gives CDR1 MNHEY, CDR2 SMNVEV (reference sequence). The CDR3 is 12 amino acids. The CDR3 loop is CASSTFYNEQFF. Written as DNA, the CDR3 is TGTGCCAGCAGCACTTTCTACAATGAGCAGTTCTTC.

The chain couples TRBV6-4 to TRBJ2-5; 8 bases match TRBD2. Per germline, CDR1 MRHNA and CDR2 SNTAGT. V lost 3 bases and J lost 2; bases outside the gene matches: 5. The CDR3 loop spans 15 amino acids. The DNA of the CDR3 is TGTGCCAGCAGTGAATCGGCTAGCGGGCAAGAGACCCAGTACTTC. It is translated as CASSESASGQETQYF.

A single count supports this clone. The V gene is TRBV27, the J gene TRBJ1-6; 7 bases map to TRBD1. The CDR3 extends over 15 amino acids. Per the germline V gene, CDR1 is MNHEY and CDR2 is SMNVEV (reference sequence). The J segment lost 9 bases and the V segment lost 7 bases, leaving 12 bases of the junction unmatched. The CDR3 reads CASNPTGHVFSPLHF. Here the CDR3 DNA reads TGTGCCAGCAACCCGACAGGGCACGTTTTTTCACCCCTCCACTTT.

The chain is built from TRBV6-5 and TRBJ1-1; D is undetermined. Trimming removed 7 bases from V and 4 bases from J, with 10 bases in between. This CDR3 has 12 residues. From germline, CDR1 is MNHEY and CDR2 SVGAGI. CDR3 protein: CASTTEGTEAFF. The CDR3 nucleotides are TGTGCCAGCACAACTGAGGGCACTGAAGCTTTCTTT.

The chain links TRBV2 to TRBJ2-3; 15 nucleotides match TRBD2. The V gene's germline CDR1 is SNHLY and CDR2 FYNNEI. V shed 9 bases, J shed 11 bases, and the junction held 9 bases outside the gene matches. The CDR3 sequence is 14 residues long. In DNA form, the CDR3 reads TGTGCCAGTACAGCCGGGACTAGCGGGGGGTTGCAGTATTTT. This translates into CASTAGTSGGLQYF.

This clone was found once. The J gene is TRBJ1-4, the V gene TRBV27; D perhaps matches TRBD1 (5 bases). Germline assignment: CDR1 MNHEY and CDR2 SMNVEV (reference sequence). The V gene lost 9 bases and the J gene lost 5 bases, with 28 bases spanning the gap. This CDR3 region has 18 residues. In DNA, the CDR3 is TGTGCCAGAAAGTTTAGACCCCGCGGGGACGGCTCCAATGAAAAACTGTTTTTT. It translates to CARKFRPRGDGSNEKLFF.